Listed below are T cell receptor beta chains from one sample, sequenced in a study of cytomegalovirus exposure and HLA in healthy donors. Profiled with immunoSEQ multiplex PCR; TCRdb holds only in-frame clones, not every one. Counted here are roughly 110,000 clones, around 90% occurring once; the ten biggest clones make up 1.8%. Source material: PBMCs. All receptors derive from a woman aged 18-30 years in good health and CMV-seropositive. Each CDR3 is given with its conserved first and last residue. The order of the fields is V gene, clone size, D gene, J gene, CDR3 DNA, CDR3 protein. D genes are given only for firm matches. The size of a clone is reported for some rows only, either as once, few or many, or as a class for expanded clones.

v_call: TRBV28; clone_size: NA; d_call: TRBD1; j_call: TRBJ2-1; cdr3_nt: TGTGCCAGCAGTTCCGGGACAGTGGGTTCCTACAATGAGCAGTTCTTC; cdr3_aa: CASSSGTVGSYNEQFF
v_call: TRBV19; clone_size: NA; d_call: NA; j_call: TRBJ2-6; cdr3_nt: TGTGCCAGTACGGACCGGGGTGCGGGGGCCAACGTCCTGACTTTC; cdr3_aa: CASTDRGAGANVLTF
v_call: TRBV29-1; clone_size: NA; d_call: NA; j_call: TRBJ2-7; cdr3_nt: TGCAGCGTTGAATTACCACCTAACGGGCAGTACTTC; cdr3_aa: CSVELPPNGQYF
v_call: TRBV7-2; clone_size: NA; d_call: NA; j_call: TRBJ1-1; cdr3_nt: TGTGCCAGCAGCTTAATTGGCCTTGAAGCTTTCTTT; cdr3_aa: CASSLIGLEAFF
v_call: TRBV19; clone_size: NA; d_call: TRBD1; j_call: TRBJ1-6; cdr3_nt: TGTGCCAGTAGCCCCAGGGGGAAAAATAATTCACCCCTCCACTTT; cdr3_aa: CASSPRGKNNSPLHF
v_call: TRBV11-2; clone_size: NA; d_call: NA; j_call: TRBJ2-7; cdr3_nt: TGTGCCAGCAGCTTAGATGTCTCCGAGCAGTACTTC; cdr3_aa: CASSLDVSEQYF
v_call: TRBV10-3; clone_size: NA; d_call: NA; j_call: TRBJ1-2; cdr3_nt: TGTGCCATCACCCCAACAGGAAACTATGGCTACACCTTC; cdr3_aa: CAITPTGNYGYTF
v_call: TRBV4-3; clone_size: NA; d_call: NA; j_call: TRBJ1-2; cdr3_nt: TGCGCCAGCAGCCAAAGTACTCCTCTGTACGAGCCCCATGGCTACACCTTC; cdr3_aa: CASSQSTPLYEPHGYTF
v_call: TRBV9; clone_size: NA; d_call: TRBD1; j_call: TRBJ2-2; cdr3_nt: TGTGCCAGCAGCCCCCGGGGCAGGGGGAAGTTGGACACCGGGGAGCTGTTTTTT; cdr3_aa: CASSPRGRGKLDTGELFF
v_call: TRBV5-8; clone_size: NA; d_call: TRBD1; j_call: TRBJ1-5; cdr3_nt: TGTGCCAGCAGCTCTTACAGGGGAAATCAGCCCCAGCATTTT; cdr3_aa: CASSSYRGNQPQHF
v_call: TRBV10-3; clone_size: NA; d_call: NA; j_call: TRBJ2-7; cdr3_nt: TGTGCCATCAGCCGGGACACCTCCTACGAGCAGTACTTC; cdr3_aa: CAISRDTSYEQYF
v_call: TRBV28; clone_size: NA; d_call: NA; j_call: TRBJ2-2; cdr3_nt: TGTGCCGAACAGGCCTCGAACACCGGGGAGCTGTTTTTT; cdr3_aa: CAEQASNTGELFF
v_call: TRBV19; clone_size: NA; d_call: TRBD1; j_call: TRBJ2-5; cdr3_nt: TGTGCCAGTAGTATGCAGGGGGCGTTTGAGACCCAGTACTTC; cdr3_aa: CASSMQGAFETQYF
v_call: TRBV4-3; clone_size: NA; d_call: TRBD2; j_call: TRBJ2-5; cdr3_nt: TGCGCCAGCAGCCAAGGGGGAGCGGGGGGGGAGACCCAGTACTTC; cdr3_aa: CASSQGGAGGETQYF
v_call: TRBV27; clone_size: NA; d_call: TRBD1; j_call: TRBJ1-2; cdr3_nt: TGTGCCAGCAGAACAGGGGGCGTCGGCTACACCTTC; cdr3_aa: CASRTGGVGYTF
v_call: TRBV18; clone_size: NA; d_call: NA; j_call: TRBJ2-5; cdr3_nt: TGTGCCAGCTCATCTCCGGGAGAAGAGACCCAGTACTTC; cdr3_aa: CASSSPGEETQYF
v_call: TRBV11-2; clone_size: NA; d_call: TRBD2; j_call: TRBJ2-1; cdr3_nt: TGTGCCAGCAGCTTAGAAATGGGACTAGCGGGGGACTATGGGTTCTTC; cdr3_aa: CASSLEMGLAGDYGFF
v_call: TRBV4-1; clone_size: NA; d_call: TRBD2; j_call: TRBJ2-7; cdr3_nt: TGCGCCAGCAGCCAGTCCGGGACTAGCGGGCCTACCTACGAGCAGTACTTC; cdr3_aa: CASSQSGTSGPTYEQYF
v_call: TRBV28; clone_size: NA; d_call: NA; j_call: TRBJ2-5; cdr3_nt: TGTGCCAGCCAAAATTTAGAGACCCAGTACTTC; cdr3_aa: CASQNLETQYF
v_call: TRBV12-5; clone_size: NA; d_call: TRBD2; j_call: TRBJ2-1; cdr3_nt: TGTGCTAGTGGTTTGAGTAGCGGGGGGGCAATTGAGCAGTTCTTC; cdr3_aa: CASGLSSGGAIEQFF
v_call: TRBV6-1; clone_size: many; d_call: NA; j_call: TRBJ2-1; cdr3_nt: TGTGCCAGCAGTGAGGACAGCTCCTACAATGAGCAGTTCTTC; cdr3_aa: CASSEDSSYNEQFF
v_call: TRBV29-1; clone_size: once; d_call: TRBD1; j_call: TRBJ1-3; cdr3_nt: TGCAGCGTGGTGACAGGGGAAACTGGAAACACCATATATTTT; cdr3_aa: CSVVTGETGNTIYF
v_call: TRBV11-2; clone_size: NA; d_call: TRBD1; j_call: TRBJ1-1; cdr3_nt: TGTGCCAGCAGCCTGTTTCCCTTACAGGGGTCTGAAATAACTGAAGCTTTCTTT; cdr3_aa: CASSLFPLQGSEITEAFF
v_call: TRBV6-1; clone_size: NA; d_call: NA; j_call: TRBJ2-7; cdr3_nt: TGTGCCAGCAGGGCAATTAACGAGCAGTACTTC; cdr3_aa: CASRAINEQYF
v_call: TRBV4-2; clone_size: NA; d_call: NA; j_call: TRBJ2-7; cdr3_nt: TGTGCCAGCAGCCAAGGTCGGTACGAGCAGTACTTC; cdr3_aa: CASSQGRYEQYF
v_call: TRBV4-1; clone_size: NA; d_call: TRBD2; j_call: TRBJ2-1; cdr3_nt: TGCGCCAGCAGTCGTGGGCCCGGGGGGAGCTCCTACAATGAGCAGTTCTTC; cdr3_aa: CASSRGPGGSSYNEQFF
v_call: TRBV28; clone_size: NA; d_call: NA; j_call: TRBJ2-5; cdr3_nt: TGTGCCAGCAGTTTAATGGGGGCGCGGGTACAAGAGACCCAGTACTTC; cdr3_aa: CASSLMGARVQETQYF
v_call: TRBV7-2; clone_size: NA; d_call: TRBD1; j_call: TRBJ1-2; cdr3_nt: TGTGCCAGCAGGAGTGGACAGGGGAACTATGGCTACACCTTC; cdr3_aa: CASRSGQGNYGYTF
v_call: TRBV27; clone_size: once; d_call: TRBD1; j_call: TRBJ1-5; cdr3_nt: TGTGCCAGCAGTATTCAGGGGGCGCAGGGGCAGCCCCAGCATTTT; cdr3_aa: CASSIQGAQGQPQHF
v_call: TRBV4-1; clone_size: NA; d_call: TRBD1; j_call: TRBJ1-4; cdr3_nt: TGCGCCAGCAGCCAACCTCACAGGGGGTCAGGCGAAAAACTGTTTTTT; cdr3_aa: CASSQPHRGSGEKLFF
v_call: TRBV7-2; clone_size: NA; d_call: TRBD1; j_call: TRBJ2-5; cdr3_nt: TGTGCCAGCAGCTTAGGTACCAGGGGGCATGAGACCCAGTACTTC; cdr3_aa: CASSLGTRGHETQYF
v_call: TRBV2; clone_size: NA; d_call: NA; j_call: TRBJ2-3; cdr3_nt: TGTGCCAGCAGTGTCGAGGTCACAGATACGCAGTATTTT; cdr3_aa: CASSVEVTDTQYF
v_call: TRBV7-2; clone_size: once; d_call: NA; j_call: TRBJ1-2; cdr3_nt: TGTGCCAGCAGCTTATACCAGGGCGCTTCTAACTATGGCTACACCTTC; cdr3_aa: CASSLYQGASNYGYTF
v_call: TRBV15; clone_size: NA; d_call: NA; j_call: TRBJ2-7; cdr3_nt: TGTGCCACCAGCAGAGATCGTGGTAGCTCCTACGAGCAGTACTTC; cdr3_aa: CATSRDRGSSYEQYF
v_call: TRBV19; clone_size: NA; d_call: NA; j_call: TRBJ2-5; cdr3_nt: TGTGCCAGTAGTGCACAGGGAGAGACCCAGTACTTC; cdr3_aa: CASSAQGETQYF
v_call: TRBV6-4; clone_size: NA; d_call: NA; j_call: TRBJ1-1; cdr3_nt: TGTGCCAGCAGTGACTTCCCCCAGGGGATGGTAGCTTTCTTT; cdr3_aa: CASSDFPQGMVAFF
v_call: TRBV11-1; clone_size: NA; d_call: NA; j_call: TRBJ1-4; cdr3_nt: TGTGCCAGCAGAGATGGGACACATGAAAAACTGTTTTTT; cdr3_aa: CASRDGTHEKLFF
v_call: TRBV7-9; clone_size: NA; d_call: TRBD2; j_call: TRBJ2-3; cdr3_nt: TGTGCCAGCAGCCCACCCCTCGGGACTAGTTCAGATACGCAGTATTTT; cdr3_aa: CASSPPLGTSSDTQYF
v_call: TRBV28; clone_size: NA; d_call: NA; j_call: TRBJ2-2; cdr3_nt: TGTGCCAGCTGTCAGGACACCGGGGAGCTGTTTTTT; cdr3_aa: CASCQDTGELFF
v_call: TRBV2; clone_size: NA; d_call: NA; j_call: TRBJ1-5; cdr3_nt: TGTGCCAGCAGAACGACAGAAAATCAGCCCCAGCATTTT; cdr3_aa: CASRTTENQPQHF
v_call: TRBV4-1; clone_size: NA; d_call: NA; j_call: TRBJ2-2; cdr3_nt: TGCGCCAGCAGCCCGGGGAGTGGCACCGGGGAGCTGTTTTTT; cdr3_aa: CASSPGSGTGELFF
v_call: TRBV29-1; clone_size: NA; d_call: TRBD1; j_call: TRBJ2-3; cdr3_nt: TGCAGCGTTGATGCGGGACAGGGTCCAGATACGCAGTATTTT; cdr3_aa: CSVDAGQGPDTQYF
v_call: TRBV11-2; clone_size: few; d_call: TRBD1; j_call: TRBJ1-2; cdr3_nt: TGTGCCAGCAGCCGACAGGGTCTAGGGGGCTACACCTTC; cdr3_aa: CASSRQGLGGYTF
v_call: TRBV28; clone_size: once; d_call: NA; j_call: TRBJ1-5; cdr3_nt: TGTGCCAGCAGTGACAGGAACAATCAGCCCCAGCATTTT; cdr3_aa: CASSDRNNQPQHF
v_call: TRBV28; clone_size: NA; d_call: NA; j_call: TRBJ1-5; cdr3_nt: TGTGCCAGCGCTGTACCGGGACAAAGCAATCAGCCCCAGCATTTT; cdr3_aa: CASAVPGQSNQPQHF
v_call: TRBV4-1; clone_size: NA; d_call: TRBD1; j_call: TRBJ1-5; cdr3_nt: TGCGCCAGCAGCCCTCGGGAAGGGGGCGCGTCGGATCAGCCCCAGCATTTT; cdr3_aa: CASSPREGGASDQPQHF
v_call: TRBV10-3; clone_size: once; d_call: TRBD1; j_call: TRBJ2-3; cdr3_nt: TGTGCCATTCGACAGGGGAGCACAGATACGCAGTATTTT; cdr3_aa: CAIRQGSTDTQYF
v_call: TRBV7-2; clone_size: NA; d_call: TRBD1; j_call: TRBJ2-6; cdr3_nt: TGTGCCAGCAGCCCTCGAAGGGACAGGTTTTACTCTGGGGCCAACGTCCTGACTTTC; cdr3_aa: CASSPRRDRFYSGANVLTF
v_call: TRBV6-1; clone_size: NA; d_call: TRBD1; j_call: TRBJ1-1; cdr3_nt: TGTGCCAGCAGGGGACAGCTGAACACTGAAGCTTTCTTT; cdr3_aa: CASRGQLNTEAFF
v_call: TRBV2; clone_size: NA; d_call: TRBD1; j_call: TRBJ1-6; cdr3_nt: TGTGCCAGCAGTGAAGGCGACAGGGTGTCACCCCTCCACTTT; cdr3_aa: CASSEGDRVSPLHF
v_call: TRBV7-9; clone_size: NA; d_call: TRBD1; j_call: TRBJ2-3; cdr3_nt: TGTGCCAGCAGCTCACCGGGACAGGGAATTTCAGCGACGCAGTATTTT; cdr3_aa: CASSSPGQGISATQYF
v_call: TRBV29-1; clone_size: NA; d_call: NA; j_call: TRBJ2-4; cdr3_nt: TGCAGCACCCGAGGGCGAGGAGCCAAAAACATTCAGTACTTC; cdr3_aa: CSTRGRGAKNIQYF
v_call: TRBV7-2; clone_size: NA; d_call: NA; j_call: TRBJ1-2; cdr3_nt: TGTGCCAGCAGCTTCCGGGGGTGGGGTGGCTACACCTTC; cdr3_aa: CASSFRGWGGYTF